This TCR beta chain was found in a study of blood T cell repertoires in COVID-19. Study-level information: The study drew acute and convalescent COVID-19 samples from the United States, Italy and Spain. Nucleic acid was either cDNA or gDNA, and it came from T cells, B-cell-depleted T cells, or PBMCs.

V was pared by 3 bases and J by 2 bases, with 14 bases between. This CDR3 has 16 residues. The germline V gene has CDR1 LNHDA and CDR2 SQIVND (reference sequence). In the original analysis: Amplifying reference gene primers gave estimates of nucleated cell counts. Repertoires were generated with immunoSEQ multiplex PCR, while TCRdb's copy carries only in-frame clones and drops some. The V and J calls and the clone size are those of that table, but D and trimming were determined from the DNA. The sample yields about 150,000 clones, approximately 88% seen once. This clone appeared a few times. The origin of this receptor is a man aged 70-80 years with acute or convalescent COVID-19. Sequenced sample: peripheral blood. The V gene is TRBV19, the J gene TRBJ2-1, with TRBD2 as a possible D gene (6 bases). In DNA form, the CDR3 reads TGTGCCAGTAGTATTGGGGAGGCGCCTCCCTACAATGAGCAGTTCTTC. Its protein is CASSIGEAPPYNEQFF. Together with reference TRBV19 and TRBJ2-1, the CDR3 gives the full variable domain: DGGITQSPKYLFRKEGQNVTLSCEQNLNHDAMYWYRQDPGQGLRLIYYSQIVNDFQKGDIAEGYSVSREKKESFPLTVTSAQKNPTAFYLCASSIGEAPPYNEQFFGPGTRLTVL.